This record covers a single T cell receptor beta chain. Its antigen is still unknown. Germline and junction disagree at one end, which may indicate a read error. CDR1 is DFQATT and CDR2 is SNEGSKA in the germline V gene (reference sequence). The CDR3 totals 15 residues. The data were obtained in a study of identical twins. Study-wide points: Fewer insertions marked abundant cord blood beta clonotypes; young adult naive trended weakly, memory not at all.

TCRdb analysed the 5' RACE reads with MiXCR anew, one entry per CDR3 protein. Here the sample spans 450,000 to 650,000 distinct CDR3 sequences, 7.5% to 10% being singletons. The data also belong to a second study, concerning yellow fever vaccine responses in identical twins.

The J gene is TRBJ1-2, the V gene TRBV20-1, with D uncertain. The TCR originated in a woman under 30 in good health. Sequencing was carried out using PBMCs. CDR3 sequence (DNA): TGCAGAGCTAGAGGCGATGAGAAGAGGTTATATGGCTACACCTTC. The encoded protein is CRARGDEKRLYGYTF.